Below, 14 T cell receptor beta chains from the same sample are listed, as sequenced in a study of graft-versus-host responses after intestinal transplantation. Here immunoSEQ multiplex PCR was the method, and the copy in TCRdb shows in-frame clones only, minus some. The table records some 64,000 clones, 90% of them present only once. The antigens for these receptors are not known. This sample comprised unstimulated CD8+ T cells sorted from spleen or lymph node cells, obtained before transplant. These receptors all stem from a human donor who was the organ donor for an intestinal transplant.

V usage is TRBV6-1 and J usage is TRBJ2-1; D uncertain. From germline, CDR1 is MNHNS and CDR2 SASEGT. The CDR3 runs 10 residues. V shed 8 bases and J shed 7 bases, with 6 bases lying between them. The CDR3 here is CASGQNEQFF. The CDR3 DNA reads TGTGCCAGCGGCCAGAATGAGCAGTTCTTC.

The rearrangement uses TRBV5-1 and TRBJ2-5; 11 nucleotides match TRBD2. Matching the DNA end better, TRBJ2-7 makes the J call doubtful. The CDR3 sequence is 15 residues long. Germline values: CDR1 SGHRS, CDR2 YFSETQ. The CDR3, as DNA: TGCGCCAGCAGCCCCTTAGCGGGAGGGGGCTACGAGCAGTACTTC. Encoded protein: CASSPLAGGGYEQYF.

V usage is TRBV20-1 and J usage is TRBJ2-7; D possibly corresponds to TRBD1 (6 bases). The CDR3 covers 11 residues. Trimming cost V 4 bases and J 5 bases, with 9 bases left between them. Germline CDR1 is DFQATT and CDR2 is SNEGSKA (reference sequence). CDR3 sequence (DNA): TGCAGTGCTACGGACAGTAACGAGCAGTACTTC. Translation: CSATDSNEQYF.

The chain carries TRBV4-3 and TRBJ1-1; 9 positions match TRBD1. Germline-derived CDR1 and CDR2 are LGHNA and YSLEER. The CDR3 extends over 13 amino acids. V was clipped by 1 base and J by 10 bases; unmatched bases: 4. The CDR3 here is CASSQGTGELAFF. Here the CDR3 DNA reads TGCGCCAGCAGCCAAGGGACAGGGGAGTTAGCTTTCTTT.

J is TRBJ2-1 and V is TRBV6-6; D is possibly TRBD1 (6 bases). CDR1 MNHNY and CDR2 SVGAGI come from the germline V gene (reference sequence). V dropped 6 bases and J dropped 3 bases, with 15 bases sitting between them. CDR3 length equals 15 residues. In DNA, the CDR3 is TGTGCCAGCAGACCCGGACAGTATATCTACAATGAGCAGTTCTTC. It is translated as CASRPGQYIYNEQFF.

This clone was observed a few times. The gene calls are TRBV6-5 and TRBJ2-7; a possible D gene is TRBD2 (5 bases). This CDR3 has 14 amino acids. The germline gives CDR1 MNHEY, CDR2 SVGAGI. V dropped 4 bases and J dropped 2 bases, with 12 bases sitting between them. CDR3 DNA: TGTGCCAGCAGTTTAGCGCTGGGCCCCTACGAGCAGTACTTC. It yields the protein CASSLALGPYEQYF.

The chain recombines TRBV27 with TRBJ2-1; 9 positions match TRBD2. The CDR3 extends over 16 amino acids. CDR1 is MNHEY and CDR2 is SMNVEV in the germline V gene (reference sequence). The J segment lost 2 bases and the V segment lost 4 bases, leaving 6 bases of the junction unmatched. The CDR3 loop reads CASSSETSGAYNEQFF. The CDR3 DNA reads TGTGCCAGCAGTTCCGAGACTAGCGGAGCCTACAATGAGCAGTTCTTC.

J is TRBJ2-3 and V is TRBV7-3, with D possibly being TRBD1 (5 bases). Trimming removed 5 bases at V and 6 bases at J, with 15 bases between. Germline lookup yields CDR1 SGHTA and CDR2 FQGTGA. The CDR3 totals 14 residues. CDR3 amino acids: CASSALGVWDTQYF. CDR3 sequence (DNA): TGTGCCAGCAGCGCCCTAGGGGTATGGGATACGCAGTATTTT.

The J gene is TRBJ2-7, the V gene TRBV15; 7 bases line up with TRBD2. V gave up 8 bases and J gave up 0 bases; unmatched junction bases: 7. CDR3 size: 14 residues. Per germline, CDR1 LNHNV and CDR2 YYDKDF (reference sequence). CDR3 region: CATAGREGSYEQYF. The CDR3 DNA is TGTGCCACCGCGGGCAGGGAGGGCTCCTACGAGCAGTACTTC.

The gene calls are TRBV11-2 and TRBJ2-1; 13 bases are shared with TRBD2. The CDR3 sequence is 15 residues long. Trimming cost V 5 bases and J 6 bases; bases outside gene matches: 4. Germline CDR1 reads SGHAT; CDR2 reads FQNNGV. CDR3 region: CASSAGLAGVNEQFF. The CDR3 coding sequence is TGTGCCAGCAGCGCCGGACTAGCGGGAGTCAATGAGCAGTTCTTC.

This chain links TRBV19 with TRBJ1-1; 9 bases are shared with TRBD1. The length of the CDR3 is 14 residues. V was clipped by 3 bases and J by 1 base; unmatched bases: 0. Germline CDR1 reads LNHDA; CDR2 reads SQIVND (reference sequence). This CDR3 is CASSMGQGNTEAFF. CDR3 bases: TGTGCCAGTAGTATGGGACAGGGGAACACTGAAGCTTTCTTT.

The V call is TRBV7-8, the J call TRBJ1-5, with 7 bases matching TRBD1. The CDR3 is 15 amino acids. V shed 3 bases and J 4 bases; nucleotides not matched to a gene: 6. The germline gives CDR1 SGHVS, CDR2 FQNEAQ. The CDR3 DNA follows: TGTGCCAGCAGCTTGTGGAGGGGGCCTAATCAGCCCCAGCATTTT. This gives the protein CASSLWRGPNQPQHF.

V usage is TRBV7-8 and J usage is TRBJ2-4; 8 bases agree with TRBD1. CDR3 length: 19 amino acids. CDR1 is SGHVS, CDR2 FQNEAQ, per germline. The V gene end was trimmed by 4 bases and the J gene end by 3 bases; junction bases not matched to a gene: 17. Here the CDR3 reads CASSWGQEKTRYDKNIQYF. The CDR3 region has the DNA TGTGCCAGCAGCTGGGGACAGGAGAAGACACGATATGACAAAAACATTCAGTACTTC.

This chain joins TRBV9 and TRBJ1-1; D may be TRBD1 (5 bases). The CDR3 contains 14 residues. The V gene lost 0 bases and the J gene lost 3 bases, with 9 bases spanning the gap. CDR1 SGDLS and CDR2 YYNGEE come from the germline V gene. The CDR3 bases are TGTGCCAGCAGCGTAGCTGGGGACTACACTGAAGCTTTCTTT. Protein sequence: CASSVAGDYTEAFF.